The present T cell receptor beta chain was sequenced within a study of blood T cell repertoires in COVID-19. The wider study: Researchers got acute and convalescent COVID-19 samples from the United States, Italy and Spain. The cDNA or gDNA used as material had been derived from T cells, B-cell-depleted T cells, or PBMCs.

The CDR3 is 15 amino acids. CDR1 SGHRS and CDR2 YFSETQ come from the germline V gene. V was trimmed by 4 bases and J by 5 bases, leaving 18 bases between them. As processed by the authors: How many nucleated cells were present was estimated from reference gene primer amplification. This table comes from immunoSEQ multiplex PCR, and its TCRdb copy is limited to in-frame clones, with some not included. V and J calls and clone size come straight from that table; D and trimming were deduced from the DNA. The sample holds approximately 85,000 clones, roughly 88% seen once. This receptor was identified in a man aged 50-59 years with active or convalescent COVID-19. The chain recombines TRBV5-1 with TRBJ2-5, with D perhaps TRBD2 (5 bases). The specimen was peripheral blood. The DNA of the CDR3 is TGCGCCAGCAGCGGACTGTCCGGGCCGGGGGAGACCCAGTACTTC. Residues: CASSGLSGPGETQYF.